This is a list of T cell receptor beta chains from one sample in a study of CD8+ T cells in alopecia areata. Assay used: immunoSEQ multiplex PCR; TCRdb lists only in-frame clones, some missing. This table holds 55,000 to 75,000 clones, 40% to 50% found once. The sample in question was CD8+ T cells sorted from blood, obtained at week 0. Receptors were obtained from a human donor with alopecia areata. Both conserved end residues are part of each CDR3. Fields, in order: clone size, CDR3 length, D gene, V gene, J gene, CDR3 protein, CDR3 DNA. The D gene is left open where the match is weak. The size entry is marked missing in some rows and otherwise reads once, few, many or a size class.

few	14	TRBD2	TRBV29-1	TRBJ2-7	CSVVGPSGSFEQYF	TGCAGCGTGGTGGGGCCTAGCGGGAGCTTCGAGCAGTACTTC
NA	16	TRBD1	TRBV7-3	TRBJ2-3	CASSHGGTGNPDTQYF	TGTGCCAGCAGCCACGGGGGGACAGGGAACCCAGATACGCAGTATTTT
few	16	NA	TRBV19	TRBJ2-2	CASSIAPAKNTGELFF	TGTGCCAGTAGTATAGCCCCAGCGAAAAACACCGGGGAGCTGTTTTTT
NA	14	NA	TRBV6-1	TRBJ1-1	CASFRGLGNTEAFF	TGTGCCAGCTTTCGGGGATTGGGGAACACTGAAGCTTTCTTT
few	13	NA	TRBV5-4	TRBJ2-7	CASSFGGSYEQYF	TGTGCCAGCAGCTTCGGGGGCTCCTACGAGCAGTACTTC
NA	15	NA	TRBV28	TRBJ2-5	CASSLRRDTQETQYF	TGTGCCAGCAGTTTACGCCGGGACACCCAAGAGACCCAGTACTTC
NA	17	NA	TRBV27	TRBJ2-7	CASSLSPRQGGVYEQYF	TGTGCCAGCAGTTTATCCCCCCGGCAGGGGGGTGTATACGAGCAGTACTTC
few	20	TRBD2	TRBV29-1	TRBJ2-1	CSVEAPGLARLPSSYNEQFF	TGCAGCGTTGAAGCGCCGGGACTAGCGAGACTTCCTAGCTCCTACAATGAGCAGTTCTTC
NA	14	NA	TRBV7-9	TRBJ2-2	CASSLGRGTGELFF	TGTGCCAGCAGCTTAGGCAGGGGCACCGGGGAGCTGTTTTTT
NA	18	NA	TRBV4-3	TRBJ1-5	CASSPTRVRPPGTQPQHF	TGCGCCAGCAGCCCAACAAGGGTCCGACCGCCCGGGACTCAGCCCCAGCATTTT
NA	14	TRBD2	TRBV29-1	TRBJ2-1	CSEDGLAGNNEQFF	TGCAGCGAAGATGGACTAGCGGGAAACAATGAGCAGTTCTTC
NA	16	TRBD2	TRBV29-1	TRBJ2-1	CSVEGRLAGVLNEQFF	TGCAGCGTTGAAGGGAGGCTAGCGGGAGTTCTTAATGAGCAGTTCTTC
NA	16	TRBD1	TRBV11-2	TRBJ2-5	CASSFGTGGWMETQYF	TGTGCCAGCAGCTTTGGGACAGGGGGCTGGATGGAGACCCAGTACTTC
NA	12	NA	TRBV30	TRBJ2-7	CAWRGITYEQYF	TGTGCCTGGAGGGGGATAACCTACGAGCAGTACTTC
NA	14	NA	TRBV30	TRBJ2-2	CAWARGLVTGELFF	TGTGCCTGGGCCCGGGGACTCGTCACCGGGGAGCTGTTTTTT
few	14	NA	TRBV6-5	TRBJ2-3	CASTLAASTDTQYF	TGTGCCAGCACACTAGCAGCAAGCACAGATACGCAGTATTTT
few	13	NA	TRBV29-1	TRBJ2-7	CSVRDRTTYEQYF	TGCAGCGTTAGGGATAGGACAACCTACGAGCAGTACTTC
NA	15	NA	TRBV9	TRBJ2-3	CASSEGSHHTDTQYF	TGTGCCAGCAGCGAGGGCTCCCATCACACAGATACGCAGTATTTT
NA	18	TRBD1	TRBV7-6	TRBJ2-4	CASSSGRGTGTKKNIQYF	TGTGCCAGCAGCTCCGGTCGAGGGACAGGGACGAAGAAAAACATTCAGTACTTC
NA	14	TRBD1	TRBV19	TRBJ2-2	CASFNRGKDGELFF	TGTGCCAGTTTTAACAGGGGGAAAGACGGGGAGCTGTTTTTT
few	16	NA	TRBV5-5	TRBJ2-7	CASSLGGVGGSYEQYF	TGTGCCAGCAGCTTGGGCGGGGTCGGGGGATCCTACGAGCAGTACTTC
NA	14	TRBD2	TRBV30	TRBJ2-1	CACLPSGSDNEQFF	TGTGCCTGCCTTCCTAGCGGGAGCGATAATGAGCAGTTCTTC
NA	13	NA	TRBV30	TRBJ1-5	CAWSWGGNQPQHF	TGTGCCTGGAGTTGGGGTGGCAATCAGCCCCAGCATTTT
few	17	NA	TRBV2	TRBJ1-5	CASSEGFRQTSNQPQHF	TGTGCCAGCAGTGAAGGTTTTAGGCAGACTAGCAATCAGCCCCAGCATTTT
NA	12	NA	TRBV29-1	TRBJ1-1	CSVVGRRTEAFF	TGCAGCGTTGTTGGGAGGAGGACTGAAGCTTTCTTT
NA	14	NA	TRBV13	TRBJ2-7	CASSLASSLYEQYF	TGTGCCAGCAGCTTAGCCTCGAGTCTCTACGAGCAGTACTTC
NA	11	NA	TRBV29-1	TRBJ2-7	CSVISGWEQYF	TGCAGCGTTATATCAGGGTGGGAGCAGTACTTC
NA	14	TRBD2	TRBV6-5	TRBJ2-3	CASSGAGGPDTQYF	TGTGCCAGCAGTGGAGCGGGAGGTCCCGATACGCAGTATTTT
NA	12	NA	TRBV9	TRBJ1-2	CASSDGGYGYTF	TGTGCCAGCAGCGACGGAGGGTATGGCTACACCTTC
NA	13	TRBD1	TRBV27	TRBJ2-7	CASSEGATYEQYF	TGTGCCAGCAGTGAGGGGGCCACCTACGAGCAGTACTTC
NA	12	NA	TRBV29-1	TRBJ2-5	CSVVEGAETQYF	TGCAGCGTTGTCGAGGGTGCAGAGACCCAGTACTTC
NA	16	NA	TRBV9	TRBJ2-3	CASSVGTTGFSDTQYF	TGTGCCAGCAGCGTAGGAACTACAGGATTCTCAGATACGCAGTATTTT